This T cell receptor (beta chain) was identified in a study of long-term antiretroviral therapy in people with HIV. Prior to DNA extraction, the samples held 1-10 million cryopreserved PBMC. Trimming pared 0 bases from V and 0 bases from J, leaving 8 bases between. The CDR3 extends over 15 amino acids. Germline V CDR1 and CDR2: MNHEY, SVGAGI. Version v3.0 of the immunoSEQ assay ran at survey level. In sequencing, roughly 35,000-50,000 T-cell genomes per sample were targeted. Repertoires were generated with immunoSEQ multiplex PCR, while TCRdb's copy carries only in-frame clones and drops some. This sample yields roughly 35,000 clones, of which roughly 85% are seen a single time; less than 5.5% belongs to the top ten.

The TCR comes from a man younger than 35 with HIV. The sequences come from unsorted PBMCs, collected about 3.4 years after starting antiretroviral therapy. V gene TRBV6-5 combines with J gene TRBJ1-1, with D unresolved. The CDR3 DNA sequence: TGTGCCAGCAGTTACTCTCAGGTCGTGAACACTGAAGCTTTCTTT. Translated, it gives CASSYSQVVNTEAFF.